A selection of T cell receptor beta chains follows, all from one sample in a study of Ad26.COV2.S vaccination and SARS-CoV-2 variants. Using immunoSEQ multiplex PCR, the repertoire was profiled, and TCRdb retains in-frame clones only, with some absent. The sample holds roughly 100,000 clones, 60% to 85% seen once. The sequences come from peripheral blood, collected after recovery from COVID-19. These receptors came from a human donor who had recovered from COVID-19. Each CDR3 is given with its conserved first and last residue. D genes are given only for firm matches. Size is omitted from some rows. Given values are once, few, many or a class for expanded clones.

D gene: TRBD2
V gene: TRBV19
clone size: once
J gene: TRBJ2-7
CDR3 DNA: TGTGCCAGTAGTGGGCCGGGGGGGGCATCGGACGAGCAGTACTTC
CDR3 protein: CASSGPGGASDEQYF

D gene: .
V gene: TRBV5-1
clone size: .
J gene: TRBJ1-2
CDR3 DNA: TGCGCCAGCGCCCACGGCGACAGGTTGAGTGGCTACACCTTC
CDR3 protein: CASAHGDRLSGYTF

D gene: TRBD1
V gene: TRBV6-5
clone size: once
J gene: TRBJ1-2
CDR3 DNA: TGTGCCAGTGAACAAAACCCGGACAGGGAAAGTTTCTTC
CDR3 protein: CASEQNPDRESFF

D gene: .
V gene: TRBV5-4
clone size: .
J gene: TRBJ2-1
CDR3 DNA: TGTGCCAGCAGGGCGTCGACAGGCCTCAATGAGCAGTTCTTC
CDR3 protein: CASRASTGLNEQFF

D gene: .
V gene: TRBV5-4
clone size: few
J gene: TRBJ2-7
CDR3 DNA: TGTGCCAGCAGCTTGGGACAGGAGGGAGAGCAGTACTTC
CDR3 protein: CASSLGQEGEQYF

D gene: .
V gene: TRBV2
clone size: .
J gene: TRBJ2-3
CDR3 DNA: TGTGCCAGCAGTCCAAGACAGGAAGGCATTCGATATACGCAGTATTTT
CDR3 protein: CASSPRQEGIRYTQYF

D gene: .
V gene: TRBV19
clone size: .
J gene: TRBJ2-1
CDR3 DNA: TGTGCCAGTAGGATGGAGACGGGACCGCAGTTCTTC
CDR3 protein: CASRMETGPQFF

D gene: .
V gene: TRBV7-3
clone size: .
J gene: TRBJ1-1
CDR3 DNA: TGTGCCAGCCGGCTTGACAACTCGAACACTGAAGCTTTCTTT
CDR3 protein: CASRLDNSNTEAFF

D gene: TRBD1
V gene: TRBV24-1
clone size: .
J gene: TRBJ2-2
CDR3 DNA: TGTGCCACCAGTAACGGACAGGGCACCGGGGAGCTGTTTTTT
CDR3 protein: CATSNGQGTGELFF

D gene: TRBD1
V gene: TRBV6-5
clone size: .
J gene: TRBJ2-2
CDR3 DNA: TGTGCCAGCAGTTCGGACAGGCCACACACCGGGGAGCTGTTTTTT
CDR3 protein: CASSSDRPHTGELFF

D gene: TRBD2
V gene: TRBV2
clone size: .
J gene: TRBJ2-5
CDR3 DNA: TGTGCCAGCAGTGATACCCGCCGGGGACTAGCCCATCAACGGGAGACCCAGTACTTC
CDR3 protein: CASSDTRRGLAHQRETQYF

D gene: .
V gene: TRBV9
clone size: .
J gene: TRBJ1-2
CDR3 DNA: TGTGCCAGCAGCGGTAGTTTAGGGGAATATGGCTACACCTTC
CDR3 protein: CASSGSLGEYGYTF

D gene: .
V gene: TRBV23-1
clone size: .
J gene: TRBJ1-1
CDR3 DNA: TGCGCCAGCAGAAAAGAGGGGATTTGTGACACTGAAGCTTTCTTT
CDR3 protein: CASRKEGICDTEAFF

D gene: .
V gene: TRBV28
clone size: .
J gene: TRBJ1-4
CDR3 DNA: TGTGCCGTGGGGGCGGCCACAACTAATGAAAAACTGTTTTTT
CDR3 protein: CAVGAATTNEKLFF

D gene: TRBD2
V gene: TRBV19
clone size: .
J gene: TRBJ2-1
CDR3 DNA: TGTGCCAGTAGTATCCGAGCGGGGGAAGACTACAATGAGCAGTTCTTC
CDR3 protein: CASSIRAGEDYNEQFF

D gene: .
V gene: TRBV29-1
clone size: .
J gene: TRBJ1-2
CDR3 DNA: TGCAGCGTTTTAGCGGTTACGGGAGGCTACACCTTC
CDR3 protein: CSVLAVTGGYTF

D gene: TRBD1
V gene: TRBV30
clone size: few
J gene: TRBJ1-2
CDR3 DNA: TGTGCCCGAGGGAGGGACAGGCCTTATGGCTACACCTTC
CDR3 protein: CARGRDRPYGYTF